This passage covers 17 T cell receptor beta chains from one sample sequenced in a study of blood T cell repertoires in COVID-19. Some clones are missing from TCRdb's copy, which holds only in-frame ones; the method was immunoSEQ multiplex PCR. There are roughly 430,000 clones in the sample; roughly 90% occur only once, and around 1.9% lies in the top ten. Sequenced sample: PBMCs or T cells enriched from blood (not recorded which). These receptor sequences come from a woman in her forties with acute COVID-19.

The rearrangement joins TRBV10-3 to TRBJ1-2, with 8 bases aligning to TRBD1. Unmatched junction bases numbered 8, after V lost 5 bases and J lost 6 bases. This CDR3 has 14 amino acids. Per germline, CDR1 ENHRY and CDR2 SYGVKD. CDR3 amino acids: CAISYTGQGNGYTF. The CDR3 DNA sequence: TGTGCCATCAGTTATACCGGACAGGGTAATGGCTACACCTTC.

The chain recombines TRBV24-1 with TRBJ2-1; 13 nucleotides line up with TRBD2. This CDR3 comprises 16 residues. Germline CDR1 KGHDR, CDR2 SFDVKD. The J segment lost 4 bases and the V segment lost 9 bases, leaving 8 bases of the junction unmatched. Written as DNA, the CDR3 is TGTGCCACCTCTACTAGCGGGGGGGGAAGATACAATGAGCAGTTCTTC. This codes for CATSTSGGGRYNEQFF.

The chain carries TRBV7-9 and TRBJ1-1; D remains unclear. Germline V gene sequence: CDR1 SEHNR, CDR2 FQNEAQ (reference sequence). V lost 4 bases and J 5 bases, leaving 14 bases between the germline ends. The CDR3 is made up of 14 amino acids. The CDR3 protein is CASSWLSAGTEAFF. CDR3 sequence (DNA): TGTGCCAGCAGCTGGTTATCGGCGGGGACTGAAGCTTTCTTT.

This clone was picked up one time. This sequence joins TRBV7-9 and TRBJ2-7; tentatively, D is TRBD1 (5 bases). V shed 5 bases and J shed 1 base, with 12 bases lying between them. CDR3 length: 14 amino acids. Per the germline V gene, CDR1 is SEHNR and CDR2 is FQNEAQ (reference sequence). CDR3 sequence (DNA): TGTGCCAGCAGCCAAGGACAAACTTCCTACGAGCAGTACTTC. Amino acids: CASSQGQTSYEQYF.

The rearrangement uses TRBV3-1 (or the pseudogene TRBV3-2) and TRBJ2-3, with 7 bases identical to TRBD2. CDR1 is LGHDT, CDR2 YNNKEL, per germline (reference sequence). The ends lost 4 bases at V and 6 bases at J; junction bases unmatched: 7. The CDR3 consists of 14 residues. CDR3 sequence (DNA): TGTGCCAGCAGCCGGCTGGCGGGGGTGGATACGCAGTATTTT. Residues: CASSRLAGVDTQYF.

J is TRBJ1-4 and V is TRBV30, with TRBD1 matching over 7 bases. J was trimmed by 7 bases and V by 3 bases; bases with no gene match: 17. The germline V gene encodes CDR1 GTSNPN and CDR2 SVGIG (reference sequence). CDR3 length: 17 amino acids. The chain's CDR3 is CAWRIISDRESGEKLFF. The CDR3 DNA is TGTGCCTGGAGGATAATATCTGACAGGGAAAGTGGTGAAAAACTGTTTTTT.

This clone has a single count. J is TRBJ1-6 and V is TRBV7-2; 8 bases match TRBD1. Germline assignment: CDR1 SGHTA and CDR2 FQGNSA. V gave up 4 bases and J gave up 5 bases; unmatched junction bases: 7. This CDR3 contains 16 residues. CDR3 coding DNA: TGTGCCAGCAGCTCATCCGGGACAGGAAATAATTCACCCCTCCACTTT. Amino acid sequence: CASSSSGTGNNSPLHF.

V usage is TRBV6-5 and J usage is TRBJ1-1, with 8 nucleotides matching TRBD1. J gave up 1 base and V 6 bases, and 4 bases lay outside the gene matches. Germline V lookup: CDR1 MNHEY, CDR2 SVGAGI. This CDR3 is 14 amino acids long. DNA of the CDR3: TGTGCCAGCAGCTGGACAGGGAGGAACACTGAAGCTTTCTTT. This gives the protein CASSWTGRNTEAFF.

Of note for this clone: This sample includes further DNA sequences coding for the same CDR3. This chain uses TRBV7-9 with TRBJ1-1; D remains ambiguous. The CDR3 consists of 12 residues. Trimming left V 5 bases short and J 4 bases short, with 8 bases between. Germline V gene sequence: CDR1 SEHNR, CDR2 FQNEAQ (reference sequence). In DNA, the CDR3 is TGTGCCAGCAGCCCCCAGGTCACTGAAGCTTTCTTT. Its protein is CASSPQVTEAFF.

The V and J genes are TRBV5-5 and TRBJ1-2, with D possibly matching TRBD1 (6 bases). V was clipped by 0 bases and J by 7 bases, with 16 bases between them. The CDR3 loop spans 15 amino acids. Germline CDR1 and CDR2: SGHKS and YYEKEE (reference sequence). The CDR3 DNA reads TGTGCCAGCAGCTTGGAGGCGGGGGGCGGGTTTGGCTACACCTTC. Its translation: CASSLEAGGGFGYTF. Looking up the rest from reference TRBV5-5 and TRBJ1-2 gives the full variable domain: DAGVTQSPTHLIKTRGQQVTLRCSPISGHKSVSWYQQVLGQGPQFIFQYYEKEERGRGNFPDRFSARQFPNYSSELNVNALLLGDSALYLCASSLEAGGGFGYTFGSGTRLTVV.

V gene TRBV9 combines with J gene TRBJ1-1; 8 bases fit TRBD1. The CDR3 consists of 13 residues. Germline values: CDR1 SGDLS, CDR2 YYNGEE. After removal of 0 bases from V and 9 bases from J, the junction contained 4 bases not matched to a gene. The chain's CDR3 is CASSVVTGGKAFF. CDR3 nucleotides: TGTGCCAGCAGCGTAGTTACAGGGGGTAAAGCTTTCTTT.

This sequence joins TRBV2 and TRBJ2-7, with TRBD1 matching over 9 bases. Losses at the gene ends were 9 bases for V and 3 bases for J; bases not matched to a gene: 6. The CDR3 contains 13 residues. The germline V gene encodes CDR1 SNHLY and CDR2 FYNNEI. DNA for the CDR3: TGTGCCAGTAACTTGGGACAGGGCTACGAGCAGTACTTC. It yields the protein CASNLGQGYEQYF.

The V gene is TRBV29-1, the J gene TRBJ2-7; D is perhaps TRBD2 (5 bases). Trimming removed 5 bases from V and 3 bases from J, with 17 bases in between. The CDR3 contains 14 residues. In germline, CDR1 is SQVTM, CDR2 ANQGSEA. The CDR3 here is CSVPGVEDSYEQYF. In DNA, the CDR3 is TGCAGCGTTCCTGGGGTGGAGGATAGCTACGAGCAGTACTTC.

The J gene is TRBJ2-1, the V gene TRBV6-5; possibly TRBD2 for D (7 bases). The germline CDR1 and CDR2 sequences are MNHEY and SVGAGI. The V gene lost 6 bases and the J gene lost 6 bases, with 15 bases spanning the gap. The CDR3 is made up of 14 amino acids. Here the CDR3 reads CASRPRGPGNEQFF. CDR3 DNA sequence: TGTGCCAGCAGACCGCGGGGGCCCGGCAATGAGCAGTTCTTC.

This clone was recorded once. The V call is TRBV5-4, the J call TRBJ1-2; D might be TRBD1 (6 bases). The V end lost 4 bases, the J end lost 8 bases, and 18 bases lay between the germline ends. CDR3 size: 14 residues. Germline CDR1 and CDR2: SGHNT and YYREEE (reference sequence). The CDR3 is CASSPSRGVEGYTF. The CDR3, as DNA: TGTGCCAGCAGCCCCTCCAGGGGCGTCGAAGGCTACACCTTC. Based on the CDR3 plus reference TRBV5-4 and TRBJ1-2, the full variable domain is ETGVTQSPTHLIKTRGQQVTLRCSSQSGHNTVSWYQQALGQGPQFIFQYYREEENGRGNFPPRFSGLQFPNYSSELNVNALELDDSALYLCASSPSRGVEGYTFGSGTRLTVV.

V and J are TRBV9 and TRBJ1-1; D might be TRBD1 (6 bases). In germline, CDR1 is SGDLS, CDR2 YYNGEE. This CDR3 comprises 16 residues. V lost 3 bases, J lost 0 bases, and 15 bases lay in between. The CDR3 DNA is TGTGCCAGCAGCGGAAAACAGGGCCCCATGAACACTGAAGCTTTCTTT. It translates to CASSGKQGPMNTEAFF.

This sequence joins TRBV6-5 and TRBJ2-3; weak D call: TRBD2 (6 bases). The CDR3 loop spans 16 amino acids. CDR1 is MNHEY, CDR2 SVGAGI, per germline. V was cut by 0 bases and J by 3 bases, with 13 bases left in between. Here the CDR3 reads CASSYSMGGATDTQYF. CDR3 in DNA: TGTGCCAGCAGTTACTCGATGGGCGGGGCGACAGATACGCAGTATTTT.